These 23 T cell receptor beta chains were sequenced from one sample in a study of radiotherapy plus CTLA-4 blockade in lung cancer. Clones were sequenced by immunoSEQ multiplex PCR, and TCRdb holds only the in-frame ones, with some missing. Of about 120,000 clones listed, about 90% are singletons. The input for sequencing was peripheral blood, taken from a patient treated with radiotherapy plus ipilimumab. The receptor set was obtained from a human donor with non-small cell lung cancer that progressed on radiotherapy plus ipilimumab.

The chain is built from TRBV5-6 and TRBJ1-5, with D maybe TRBD1 (5 bases). The CDR3 spans 13 residues. Between the trimmed V and J ends, which lost 0 bases and 7 bases, there was a span of 8 bases. Per germline, CDR1 SGHDT and CDR2 YYEEEE. The chain's CDR3 is CASSLGGGQPQHF. As DNA, the CDR3 is TGTGCCAGCAGCTTGGGGGGCGGACAGCCCCAGCATTTT.

The chain combines TRBV30 with TRBJ1-2, with 7 bases lining up with TRBD1. Germline V CDR1 and CDR2: GTSNPN, SVGIG (reference sequence). CDR3 length equals 13 residues. The V and J ends lost 2 bases and 5 bases, in that order; junction bases with no gene match: 5. CDR3 bases: TGTGCCTGGAGTACCAACAGGGGATATGGCTACACCTTC. Its protein is CAWSTNRGYGYTF. The full variable domain, in which reference TRBV30 and TRBJ1-2 provide the parts outside the CDR3, is SQTIHQWPATLVQPVGSPLSLECTVEGTSNPNLYWYRQAAGRGLQLLFYSVGIGQISSEVPQNLSASRPQDRQFILSSKKLLLSDSGFYLCAWSTNRGYGYTFGSGTRLTVV.

The chain is built from TRBV6-1 and TRBJ2-7; tentatively, D is TRBD1 (6 bases). V was pared by 1 base and J by 2 bases, with 9 bases between. The CDR3 runs 14 residues. CDR1 is MNHNS and CDR2 is SASEGT in the germline V gene. This CDR3 reads CASSEGGRPYEQYF. As DNA, the CDR3 is TGTGCCAGCAGTGAAGGGGGGCGCCCCTACGAGCAGTACTTC.

The chain has TRBV5-1 and TRBJ2-7, with unresolved D. Trimming stripped 0 bases from V and 4 bases from J, with 11 bases between. This CDR3 contains 14 residues. Looked up from germline, CDR1 is SGHRS and CDR2 is YFSETQ. The CDR3 DNA is TGCGCCAGCAGCTTGGACATTTGGAGTTACGAGCAGTACTTC. Protein: CASSLDIWSYEQYF.

This sequence joins TRBV11-2 and TRBJ2-3, with no clear D. CDR1 SGHAT and CDR2 FQNNGV come from the germline V gene. V was cut by 0 bases and J by 2 bases, with 12 bases left in between. The CDR3 is made up of 16 amino acids. As DNA, the CDR3 is TGTGCCAGCAGCTTAGATCTGCGGCTGCCCACAGATACGCAGTATTTT. Its protein is CASSLDLRLPTDTQYF.

V and J are TRBV27 and TRBJ2-5; D remains ambiguous. The DNA end lines up better with TRBJ2-7; the J call may be wrong. CDR1 is MNHEY, CDR2 SMNVEV, per germline (reference sequence). The length of the CDR3 is 14 residues. The CDR3 spells CASSSYPGLREQYF. As DNA, the CDR3 is TGTGCCAGCAGTTCGTATCCTGGTTTACGCGAGCAGTACTTC.

The V gene is TRBV28, the J gene TRBJ1-2; no reliable D call. Trimming cost V 6 bases and J 4 bases, with 3 bases left between them. This CDR3 is 10 amino acids long. Germline CDR1 MDHEN, CDR2 SYDVKM. CDR3 sequence (DNA): TGTGCCAGCAGCGGCTATGGCTACACCTTC. This translates into CASSGYGYTF.

The gene calls are TRBV18 and TRBJ2-7; D uncertain. Deletions cut 3 bases from V and 9 bases from J, with 12 bases between. Germline V gene sequence: CDR1 KGHSH, CDR2 LQKENI. CDR3 length: 12 amino acids. The chain's CDR3 is CASSPIVGVQYF. In nucleotides, the CDR3 is TGTGCCAGCTCACCCATCGTTGGAGTGCAGTACTTC.

The rearrangement joins TRBV5-4 to TRBJ2-4, with D perhaps TRBD1 (5 bases). Per the germline V gene, CDR1 is SGHNT and CDR2 is YYREEE (reference sequence). The V gene lost 0 bases and the J gene lost 2 bases, with 9 bases spanning the gap. The CDR3 contains 15 residues. In nucleotides, the CDR3 is TGTGCCAGCAGCTTGGCAGGGTCGACCAAAAACATTCAGTACTTC. As protein: CASSLAGSTKNIQYF.

V and J are TRBV27 and TRBJ2-2; D possibly corresponds to TRBD1 (5 bases). V was shortened by 7 bases and J by 4 bases, with 10 bases between the two germline ends. The CDR3 sequence is 13 residues long. From germline, CDR1 is MNHEY and CDR2 SMNVEV (reference sequence). The CDR3 nucleotides read TGTGCCAGCACCTCGGACACCACCGGGGAGCTGTTTTTT. Encoded protein: CASTSDTTGELFF.

The chain carries TRBV7-8 and TRBJ2-3; D might be TRBD1 (5 bases). CDR3 length: 15 residues. From germline, CDR1 is SGHVS and CDR2 FQNEAQ. Deletions cut 1 base from V and 2 bases from J, with 10 bases between. CDR3 region: CASSLDRRDTDTQYF. The CDR3 DNA reads as TGTGCCAGCAGCTTAGATCGCAGGGACACAGATACGCAGTATTTT. Using reference TRBV7-8 and TRBJ2-3 for the parts outside the CDR3, the full variable domain is GAGVSQSPRYKVAKRGQDVALRCDPISGHVSLFWYQQALGQGPEFLTYFQNEAQLDKSGLPSDRFFAERPEGSVSTLKIQRTQQEDSAVYLCASSLDRRDTDTQYFGPGTRLTVL.

This rearrangement joins TRBV5-4 to TRBJ1-2, with D uncertain. Per the germline V gene, CDR1 is SGHNT and CDR2 is YYREEE (reference sequence). The CDR3 loop spans 13 amino acids. Deletions cut 1 base from V and 2 bases from J, with 6 bases between. CDR3 DNA sequence: TGTGCCAGCAGCTTGTCTGGGAACTATGGCTACACCTTC. This gives the protein CASSLSGNYGYTF.

The chain recombines TRBV2 with TRBJ2-3; D remains ambiguous. The CDR3 has 12 amino acids. Germline V gene data show CDR1 as SNHLY and CDR2 as FYNNEI. Trimming took 6 bases from V and 6 from J, leaving 10 bases between them. DNA for the CDR3: TGTGCCAGCAGGATAAATAGCGATACGCAGTATTTT. Its protein product is CASRINSDTQYF. The complete variable domain, with remaining parts taken from reference TRBV2 and TRBJ2-3, reads EPEVTQTPSHQVTQMGQEVILRCVPISNHLYFYWYRQILGQKVEFLVSFYNNEISEKSEIFDDQFSVERPDGSNFTLKIRSTKLEDSAMYFCASRINSDTQYFGPGTRLTVL.

J is TRBJ1-2 and V is TRBV5-1, with 9 bases that match TRBD1. The CDR3 extends over 14 amino acids. The J segment lost 4 bases and the V segment lost 4 bases, leaving 5 bases of the junction unmatched. Germline V gives CDR1 SGHRS, CDR2 YFSETQ. The CDR3 here is CASSTATGGYGYTF. In DNA, the CDR3 is TGCGCCAGCAGCACCGCGACAGGGGGCTATGGCTACACCTTC.

This clone was counted a single time. This sequence joins TRBV2 and TRBJ2-6; D is perhaps TRBD2 (6 bases). The CDR3 extends over 15 amino acids. Germline loops: CDR1 SNHLY, CDR2 FYNNEI. Between the trimmed V and J ends, which lost 6 bases and 1 base, there was a span of 10 bases. The CDR3 loop is CASRGSGSGANVLTF. The CDR3 bases are TGTGCCAGCAGGGGGAGCGGGTCTGGGGCCAACGTCCTGACTTTC.

The rearrangement links TRBV6-1 to TRBJ2-5; 7 nucleotides match TRBD1. Germline CDR1 MNHNS, CDR2 SASEGT. The CDR3 is 15 amino acids. V shed 7 bases, J shed 5 bases, and the junction held 13 bases outside the gene matches. The CDR3 DNA sequence: TGTGCCAGCAAGCCAGGGGGTCAGTTTAGGGAGACCCAGTACTTC. Translation: CASKPGGQFRETQYF.

The genes are TRBV10-2 and TRBJ2-1, with D hard to call. The CDR3 totals 11 residues. In germline, CDR1 is WSHSY, CDR2 SAAADI. V was pared by 8 bases and J by 10 bases, with 12 bases between. The DNA for the CDR3 is TGCGCCAGCGCAGCTAGGGTCGAGCAGTTCTTC. Translating gives CASAARVEQFF.

CDR3 sequence reads: CASSRTDEAFF. CDR3 sequence (DNA): TGTGCCAGCAGCCGGACAGATGAAGCTTTCTTT. The V gene is TRBV7-9, the J gene TRBJ1-1, with D possibly being TRBD1 (6 bases). Per germline, CDR1 SEHNR and CDR2 FQNEAQ (reference sequence). This CDR3 comprises 11 residues. Trimming cost V 5 bases and J 7 bases, with 8 bases left between them.

This clone has only one observation. The rearrangement joins TRBV29-1 to TRBJ2-5; D remains ambiguous. CDR3 size: 13 residues. Per the germline V gene, CDR1 is SQVTM and CDR2 is ANQGSEA. V was shortened by 2 bases and J by 2 bases, with 9 bases between the two germline ends. The CDR3: CSVEIVVQETQYF. CDR3 nucleotide sequence: TGCAGCGTTGAAATAGTTGTTCAAGAGACCCAGTACTTC.

The rearrangement uses TRBV19 and TRBJ1-5, with D unclear. This CDR3 region has 14 residues. Germline V gene data show CDR1 as LNHDA and CDR2 as SQIVND (reference sequence). Trimming stripped 5 bases from V and 4 bases from J, with 12 bases between. This chain's CDR3 is CASSPRTENQPQHF. CDR3 DNA: TGTGCCAGTAGTCCTCGGACGGAAAATCAGCCCCAGCATTTT.

The chain recombines TRBV7-9 with TRBJ1-5; TRBD1 agrees at 11 bases. CDR1 SEHNR and CDR2 FQNEAQ come from the germline V gene (reference sequence). The CDR3 has 17 residues. The V segment lost 3 bases and the J segment 4 bases; nucleotides outside the gene matches: 8. CDR3 protein: CASSFGQGAVRNQPQHF. The CDR3, as DNA: TGTGCCAGCAGCTTCGGACAGGGGGCGGTTCGAAATCAGCCCCAGCATTTT.

This rearrangement joins TRBV28 to TRBJ2-1, with D uncertain. Trimming took off 6 bases at V and 8 bases at J, with 8 bases between the two ends. CDR3 length equals 11 residues. Germline lookup yields CDR1 MDHEN and CDR2 SYDVKM. CDR3 sequence: CASRTLDEQFF. CDR3 DNA sequence: TGTGCCAGCAGAACTCTCGATGAGCAGTTCTTC.

V and J are TRBV5-1 and TRBJ2-2, with a weak D call TRBD2 (7 bases). Trimming left V 7 bases short and J 7 bases short, with 17 bases between. This CDR3 region has 14 residues. CDR1 and CDR2 (germline): SGHRS, YFSETQ. CDR3 sequence reads: CASVGGRQGGELFF. Here the CDR3 DNA reads TGCGCCAGCGTGGGGGGGCGACAAGGCGGGGAGCTGTTTTTT.